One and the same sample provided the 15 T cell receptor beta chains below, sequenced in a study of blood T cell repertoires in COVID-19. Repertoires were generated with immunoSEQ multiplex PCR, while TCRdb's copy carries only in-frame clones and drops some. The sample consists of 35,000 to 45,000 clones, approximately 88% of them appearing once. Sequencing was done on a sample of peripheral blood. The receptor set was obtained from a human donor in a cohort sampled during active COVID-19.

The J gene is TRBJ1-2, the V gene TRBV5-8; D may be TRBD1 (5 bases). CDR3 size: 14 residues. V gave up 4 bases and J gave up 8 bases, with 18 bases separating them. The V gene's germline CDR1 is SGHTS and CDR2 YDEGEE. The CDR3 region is CASSLDGRVKGYTF. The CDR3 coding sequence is TGTGCCAGCAGCCTGGACGGCAGGGTAAAAGGCTACACCTTC.

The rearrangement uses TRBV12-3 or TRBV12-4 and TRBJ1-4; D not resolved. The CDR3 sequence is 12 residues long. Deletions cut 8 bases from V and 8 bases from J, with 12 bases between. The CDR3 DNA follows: TGTGCCAGCTCCCCGGTCAGGGAAAAACTGTTTTTT. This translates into CASSPVREKLFF.

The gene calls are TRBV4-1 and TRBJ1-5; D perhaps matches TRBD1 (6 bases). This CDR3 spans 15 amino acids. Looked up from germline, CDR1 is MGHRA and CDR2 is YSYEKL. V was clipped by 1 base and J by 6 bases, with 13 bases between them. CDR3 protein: CASSQAVGAGQPQHF. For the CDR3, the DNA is TGCGCCAGCAGCCAAGCGGTGGGGGCAGGTCAGCCCCAGCATTTT.

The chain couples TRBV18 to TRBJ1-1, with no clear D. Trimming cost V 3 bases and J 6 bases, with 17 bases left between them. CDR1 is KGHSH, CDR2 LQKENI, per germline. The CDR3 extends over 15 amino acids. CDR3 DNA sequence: TGTGCCAGCTCACCTACTCCTTCCTTTCCCGCTGAAGCTTTCTTT. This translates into CASSPTPSFPAEAFF.

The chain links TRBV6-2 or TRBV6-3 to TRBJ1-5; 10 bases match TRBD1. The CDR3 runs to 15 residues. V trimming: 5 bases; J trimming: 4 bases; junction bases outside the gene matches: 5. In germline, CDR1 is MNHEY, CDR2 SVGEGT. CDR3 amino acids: CASSLDRGSNQPQHF. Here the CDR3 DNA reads TGTGCCAGCAGTCTGGACAGGGGGTCAAATCAGCCCCAGCATTTT.

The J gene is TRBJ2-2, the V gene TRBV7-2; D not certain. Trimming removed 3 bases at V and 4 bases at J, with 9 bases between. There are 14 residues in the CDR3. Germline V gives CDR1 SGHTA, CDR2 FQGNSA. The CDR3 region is CASSFQEVTGELFF. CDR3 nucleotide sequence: TGTGCCAGCAGCTTTCAGGAAGTCACCGGGGAGCTGTTTTTT.

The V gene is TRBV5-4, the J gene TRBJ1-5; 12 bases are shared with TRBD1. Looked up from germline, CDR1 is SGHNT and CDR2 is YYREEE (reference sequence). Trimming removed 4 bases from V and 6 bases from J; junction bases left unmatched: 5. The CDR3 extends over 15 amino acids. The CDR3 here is CASSMGQGAGQPQHF. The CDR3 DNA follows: TGTGCCAGCAGCATGGGACAGGGGGCAGGTCAGCCCCAGCATTTT.

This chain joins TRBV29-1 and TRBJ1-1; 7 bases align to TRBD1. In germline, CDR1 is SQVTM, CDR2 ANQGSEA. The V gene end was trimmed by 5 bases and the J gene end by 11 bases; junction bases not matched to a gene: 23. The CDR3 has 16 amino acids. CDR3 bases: TGCAGCGTTCGTATTACCGGGACGAAGGGGGCCCTGGAGGCTTTCTTT. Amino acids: CSVRITGTKGALEAFF.

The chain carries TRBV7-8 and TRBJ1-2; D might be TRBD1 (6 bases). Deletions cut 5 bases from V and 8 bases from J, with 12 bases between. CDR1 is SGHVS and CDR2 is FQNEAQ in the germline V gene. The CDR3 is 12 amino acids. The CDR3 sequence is CASSPAQGGYTF. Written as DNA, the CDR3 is TGTGCCAGCAGCCCGGCCCAGGGGGGCTACACCTTC.

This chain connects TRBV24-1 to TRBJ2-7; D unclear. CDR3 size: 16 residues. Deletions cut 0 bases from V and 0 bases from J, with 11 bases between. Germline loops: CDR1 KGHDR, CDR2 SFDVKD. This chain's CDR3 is CATSDLLLDNSYEQYF. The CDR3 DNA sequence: TGTGCCACCAGTGATTTGCTACTCGACAACTCCTACGAGCAGTACTTC.

In DNA, the CDR3 is TGTGCCAGCAGTGTGACTAGCGGGGGGCCTGGGGCCAACGTCCTGACTTTC. Translation gives CASSVTSGGPGANVLTF. The rearrangement links TRBV6-2 or TRBV6-3 to TRBJ2-6, with 13 bases fitting TRBD2. The CDR3 totals 17 residues. Germline CDR1 is MNHEY and CDR2 is SVGEGT. Trimming took 5 bases from V and 2 from J; bases not matched to a gene: 3.

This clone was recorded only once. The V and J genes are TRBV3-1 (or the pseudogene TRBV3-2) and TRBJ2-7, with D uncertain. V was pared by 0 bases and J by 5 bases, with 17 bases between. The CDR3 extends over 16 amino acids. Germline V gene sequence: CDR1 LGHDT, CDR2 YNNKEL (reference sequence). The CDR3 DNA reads TGTGCCAGCAGCCAAGACACCACGGCAAGGAGCCACGAGCAGTACTTC. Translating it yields CASSQDTTARSHEQYF.

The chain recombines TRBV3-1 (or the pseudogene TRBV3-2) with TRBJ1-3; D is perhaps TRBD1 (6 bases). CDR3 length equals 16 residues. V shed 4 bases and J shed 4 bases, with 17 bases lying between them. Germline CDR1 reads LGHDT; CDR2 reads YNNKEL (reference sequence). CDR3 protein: CASSRGPGAAGNTIYF. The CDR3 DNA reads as TGTGCCAGCAGCCGCGGGCCAGGGGCTGCCGGAAACACCATATATTTT.

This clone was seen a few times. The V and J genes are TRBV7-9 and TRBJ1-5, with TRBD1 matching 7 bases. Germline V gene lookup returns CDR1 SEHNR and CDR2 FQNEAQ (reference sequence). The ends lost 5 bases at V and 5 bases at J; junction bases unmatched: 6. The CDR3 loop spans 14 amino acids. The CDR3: CASSLGQEYQPQHF. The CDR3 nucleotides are TGTGCCAGCAGCCTCGGACAGGAGTATCAGCCCCAGCATTTT.

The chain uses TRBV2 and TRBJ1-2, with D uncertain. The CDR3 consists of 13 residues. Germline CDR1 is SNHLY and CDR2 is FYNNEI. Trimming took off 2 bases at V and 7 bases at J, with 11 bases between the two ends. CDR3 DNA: TGTGCCAGCAGTGAAAGGTGGCTAGTTGGCTACACCTTC. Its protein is CASSERWLVGYTF.